This T cell receptor beta chain came from a study of Ad26.COV2.S vaccination and SARS-CoV-2 variants. The wider study: Dosing was one shot or two shots 56 days apart.

This sample's treatment: about 20 received Ad26.COV2.S at low or high dose, single or two shots; a few received placebo; per-sample allocation not given. Collection of the samples took place on day 63 after the first injection of vaccine or placebo. Expressing Wuhan-strain SARS-CoV-2 spike, an Ad26 vector served as the vaccine. The data were produced by immunoSEQ multiplex PCR, yet TCRdb's version contains in-frame clones alone and is incomplete. The data hold 300,000 to 400,000 clones, with approximately 86% observed a single time. The CDR3 has 15 residues. Trimming pared 4 bases from V and 2 bases from J, leaving 12 bases between. The germline V gene has CDR1 MRHNA and CDR2 SNTAGT.

The source is a person between 18 and 65 years old who received the Ad26.COV2.S COVID-19 vaccine or a placebo. The V gene is TRBV6-4, the J gene TRBJ2-1, with D possibly being TRBD2 (5 bases). The sample in question was peripheral blood, obtained in a trial of Ad26.COV2.S vaccine versus placebo. DNA for the CDR3: TGTGCCAGCAGTGTCCGGGGTGAAACCTACAATGAGCAGTTCTTC. It translates to CASSVRGETYNEQFF.